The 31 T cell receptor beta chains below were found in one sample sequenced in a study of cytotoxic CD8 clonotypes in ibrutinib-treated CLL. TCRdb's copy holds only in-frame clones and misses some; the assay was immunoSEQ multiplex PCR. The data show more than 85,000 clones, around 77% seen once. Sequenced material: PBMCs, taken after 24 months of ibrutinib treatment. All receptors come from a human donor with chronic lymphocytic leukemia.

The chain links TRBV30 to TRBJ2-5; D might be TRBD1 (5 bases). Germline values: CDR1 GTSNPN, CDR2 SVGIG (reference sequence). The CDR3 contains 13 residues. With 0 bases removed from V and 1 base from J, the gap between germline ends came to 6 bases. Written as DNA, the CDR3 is TGTGCCTGGAGTGTGGGGCTCCAAGAGACCCAGTACTTC. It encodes CAWSVGLQETQYF.

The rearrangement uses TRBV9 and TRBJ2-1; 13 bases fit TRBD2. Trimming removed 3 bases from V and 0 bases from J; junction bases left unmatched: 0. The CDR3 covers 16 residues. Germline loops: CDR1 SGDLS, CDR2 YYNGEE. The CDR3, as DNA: TGTGCCAGCAGCGGGACTAGCGGGGGCTCCTACAATGAGCAGTTCTTC. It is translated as CASSGTSGGSYNEQFF. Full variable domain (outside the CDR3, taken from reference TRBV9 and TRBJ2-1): DSGVTQTPKHLITATGQRVTLRCSPRSGDLSVYWYQQSLDQGLQFLIQYYNGEERAKGNILERFSAQQFPDLHSELNLSSLELGDSALYFCASSGTSGGSYNEQFFGPGTRLTVL.

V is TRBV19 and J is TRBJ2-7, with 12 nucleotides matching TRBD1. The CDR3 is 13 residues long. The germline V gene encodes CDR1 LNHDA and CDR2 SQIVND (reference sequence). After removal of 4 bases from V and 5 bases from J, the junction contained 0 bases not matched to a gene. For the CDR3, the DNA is TGTGCCAGTAGTAGGGACAGGGGGCACGAGCAGTACTTC. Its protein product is CASSRDRGHEQYF.

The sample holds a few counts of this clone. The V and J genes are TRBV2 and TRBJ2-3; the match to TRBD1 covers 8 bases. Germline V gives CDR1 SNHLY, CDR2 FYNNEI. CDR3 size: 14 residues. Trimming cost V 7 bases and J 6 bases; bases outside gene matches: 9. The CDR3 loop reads CASKGRNRGDTQYF. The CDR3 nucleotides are TGTGCCAGCAAAGGCCGGAACAGGGGGGATACGCAGTATTTT.

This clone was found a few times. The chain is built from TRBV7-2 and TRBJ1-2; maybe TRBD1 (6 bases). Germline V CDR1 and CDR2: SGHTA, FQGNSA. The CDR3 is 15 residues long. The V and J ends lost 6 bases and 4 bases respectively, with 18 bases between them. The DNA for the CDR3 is TGTGCCAGCAGTATCGAAGTCGGGGGCGTCTATGGCTACACCTTC. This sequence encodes CASSIEVGGVYGYTF.

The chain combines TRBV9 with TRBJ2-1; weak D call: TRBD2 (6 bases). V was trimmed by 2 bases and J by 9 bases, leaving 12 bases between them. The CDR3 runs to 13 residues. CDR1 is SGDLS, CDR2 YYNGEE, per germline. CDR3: CASSVALRGEQFF. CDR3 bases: TGTGCCAGCAGCGTCGCCCTGCGGGGTGAGCAGTTCTTC.

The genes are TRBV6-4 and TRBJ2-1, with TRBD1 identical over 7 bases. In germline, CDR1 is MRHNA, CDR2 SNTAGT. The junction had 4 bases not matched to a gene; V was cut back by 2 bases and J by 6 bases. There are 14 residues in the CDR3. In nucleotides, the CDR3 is TGTGCCAGCAGTGACCTCCGGGACAGCAATGAGCAGTTCTTC. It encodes CASSDLRDSNEQFF.

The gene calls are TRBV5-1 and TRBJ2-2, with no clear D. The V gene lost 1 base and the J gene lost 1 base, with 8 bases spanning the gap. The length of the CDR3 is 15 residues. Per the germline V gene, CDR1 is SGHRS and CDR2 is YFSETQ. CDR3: CASSLIPGNTGELFF. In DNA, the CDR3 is TGCGCCAGCAGCTTGATCCCAGGGAACACCGGGGAGCTGTTTTTT.

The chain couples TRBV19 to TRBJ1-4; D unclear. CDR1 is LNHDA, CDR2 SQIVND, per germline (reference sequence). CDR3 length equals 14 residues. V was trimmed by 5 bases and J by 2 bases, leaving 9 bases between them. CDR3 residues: CASSGGGTNEKLFF. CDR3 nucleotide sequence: TGTGCCAGTAGTGGTGGCGGTACTAATGAAAAACTGTTTTTT.

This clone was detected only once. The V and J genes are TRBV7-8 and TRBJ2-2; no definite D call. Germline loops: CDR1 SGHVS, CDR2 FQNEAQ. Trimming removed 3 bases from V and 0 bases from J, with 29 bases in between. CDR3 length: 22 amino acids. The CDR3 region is CASSLALTIFPGRLANTGELFF. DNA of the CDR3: TGTGCCAGCAGCTTGGCCCTTACAATTTTCCCTGGAAGGTTGGCGAACACCGGGGAGCTGTTTTTT.

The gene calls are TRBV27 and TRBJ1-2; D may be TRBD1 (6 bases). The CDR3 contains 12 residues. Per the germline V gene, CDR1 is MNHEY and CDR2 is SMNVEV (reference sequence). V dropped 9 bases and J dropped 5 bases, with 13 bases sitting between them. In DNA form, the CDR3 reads TGTGCCAGTGGGGGGCGGGGTTATGGCTACACCTTC. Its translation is CASGGRGYGYTF.

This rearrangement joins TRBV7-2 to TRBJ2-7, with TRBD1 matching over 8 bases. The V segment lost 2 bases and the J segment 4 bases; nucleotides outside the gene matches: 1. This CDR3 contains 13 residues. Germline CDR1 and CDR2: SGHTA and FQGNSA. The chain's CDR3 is CASSLQGAYEQYF. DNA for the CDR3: TGTGCCAGCAGCTTACAGGGGGCTTACGAGCAGTACTTC.

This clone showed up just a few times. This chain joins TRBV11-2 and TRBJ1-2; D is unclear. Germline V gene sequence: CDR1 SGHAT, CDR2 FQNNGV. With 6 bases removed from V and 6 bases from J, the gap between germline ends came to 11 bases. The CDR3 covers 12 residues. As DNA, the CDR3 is TGTGCCAGCAGACACGACTTTGATGGCTACACCTTC. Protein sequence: CASRHDFDGYTF.

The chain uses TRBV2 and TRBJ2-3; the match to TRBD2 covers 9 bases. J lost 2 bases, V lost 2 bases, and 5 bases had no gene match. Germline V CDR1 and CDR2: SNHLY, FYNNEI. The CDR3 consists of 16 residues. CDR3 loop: CASSERLAGLTDTQYF. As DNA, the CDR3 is TGTGCCAGCAGTGAAAGGCTAGCGGGGCTCACAGATACGCAGTATTTT.

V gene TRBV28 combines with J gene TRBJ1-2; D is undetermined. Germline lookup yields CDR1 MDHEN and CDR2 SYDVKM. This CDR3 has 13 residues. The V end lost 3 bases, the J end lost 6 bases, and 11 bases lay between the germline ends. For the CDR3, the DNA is TGTGCCAGCAGTTTGGTGGGCTTTGATGGCTACACCTTC. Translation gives CASSLVGFDGYTF.

CDR3 DNA sequence: TGCGCCAGCGTTCCGCCCCGGGACAGGTCTAAAATTACCTACGAGCAGTACTTC. Protein sequence: CASVPPRDRSKITYEQYF. This chain uses TRBV23-1 with TRBJ2-7, with TRBD1 matching 8 bases. TRBV23-1 is an open reading frame whose function is uncertain. The CDR3 runs 18 residues. The ends lost 8 bases at V and 2 bases at J; junction bases unmatched: 20.

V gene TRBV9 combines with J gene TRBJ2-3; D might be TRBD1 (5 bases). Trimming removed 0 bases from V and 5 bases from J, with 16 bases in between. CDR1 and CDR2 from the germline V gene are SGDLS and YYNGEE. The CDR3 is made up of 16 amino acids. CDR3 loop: CASSVAARAGGDTQYF. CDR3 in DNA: TGTGCCAGCAGCGTAGCTGCCAGGGCAGGTGGAGATACGCAGTATTTT.

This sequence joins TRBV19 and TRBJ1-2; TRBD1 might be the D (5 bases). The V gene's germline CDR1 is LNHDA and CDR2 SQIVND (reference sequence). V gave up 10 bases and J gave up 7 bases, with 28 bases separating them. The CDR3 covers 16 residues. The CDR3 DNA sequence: TGTGCCATTAACCCTTCCGGGACCCAGCTTGGAGCTGGCTACACCTTC. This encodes CAINPSGTQLGAGYTF.

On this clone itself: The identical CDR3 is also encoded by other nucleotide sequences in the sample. CDR3 nucleotides: TGCGCCAGCAGCCATCGTGGAGGGGGTCGGGACAGGGGTTCACCCCTCCACTTT. Amino acid sequence: CASSHRGGGRDRGSPLHF. The V and J genes are TRBV5-1 and TRBJ1-6; 10 positions agree with TRBD1. V lost 4 bases and J lost 9; bases outside the gene matches: 16. The length of the CDR3 is 18 residues. The germline V gene has CDR1 SGHRS and CDR2 YFSETQ.

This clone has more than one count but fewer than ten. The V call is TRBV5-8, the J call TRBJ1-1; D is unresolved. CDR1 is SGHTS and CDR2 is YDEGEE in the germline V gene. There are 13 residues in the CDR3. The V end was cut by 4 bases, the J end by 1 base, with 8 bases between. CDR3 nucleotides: TGTGCCAGCAGCCTTCAATGGAACACTGAAGCTTTCTTT. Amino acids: CASSLQWNTEAFF. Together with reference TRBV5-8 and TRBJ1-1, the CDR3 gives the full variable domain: EAGVTQSPTHLIKTRGQQATLRCSPISGHTSVYWYQQALGLGLQFLLWYDEGEERNRGNFPPRFSGRQFPNYSSELNVNALELEDSALYLCASSLQWNTEAFFGQGTRLTVV.

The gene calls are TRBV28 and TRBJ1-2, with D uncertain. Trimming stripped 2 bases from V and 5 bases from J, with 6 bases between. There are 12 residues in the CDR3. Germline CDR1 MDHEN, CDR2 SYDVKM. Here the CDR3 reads CASSLAPYGYTF. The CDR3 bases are TGTGCCAGCAGTTTAGCACCTTATGGCTACACCTTC.

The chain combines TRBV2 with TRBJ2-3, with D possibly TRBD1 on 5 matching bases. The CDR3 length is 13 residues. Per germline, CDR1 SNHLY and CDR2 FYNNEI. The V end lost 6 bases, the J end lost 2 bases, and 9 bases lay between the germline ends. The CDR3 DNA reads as TGTGCCAGCAGAAATGGGGCCACAGATACGCAGTATTTT. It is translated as CASRNGATDTQYF. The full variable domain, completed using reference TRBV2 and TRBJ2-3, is EPEVTQTPSHQVTQMGQEVILRCVPISNHLYFYWYRQILGQKVEFLVSFYNNEISEKSEIFDDQFSVERPDGSNFTLKIRSTKLEDSAMYFCASRNGATDTQYFGPGTRLTVL.

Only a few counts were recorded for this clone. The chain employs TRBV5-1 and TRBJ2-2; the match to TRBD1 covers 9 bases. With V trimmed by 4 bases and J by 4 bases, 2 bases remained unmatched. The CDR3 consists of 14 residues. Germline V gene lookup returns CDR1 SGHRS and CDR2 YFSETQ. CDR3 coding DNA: TGCGCCAGCAGCGGGGACAGGGTCACCGGGGAGCTGTTTTTT. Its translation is CASSGDRVTGELFF.

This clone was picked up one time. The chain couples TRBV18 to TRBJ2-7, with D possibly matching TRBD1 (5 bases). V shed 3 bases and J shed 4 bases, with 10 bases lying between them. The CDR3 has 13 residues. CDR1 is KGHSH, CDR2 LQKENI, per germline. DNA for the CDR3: TGTGCCAGCTCACCTTTCAGGGTTTACGAGCAGTACTTC. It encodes CASSPFRVYEQYF.

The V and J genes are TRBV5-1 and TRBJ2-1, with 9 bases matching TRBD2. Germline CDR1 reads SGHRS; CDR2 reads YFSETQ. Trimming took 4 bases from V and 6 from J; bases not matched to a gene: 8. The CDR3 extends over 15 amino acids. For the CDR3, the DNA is TGCGCCAGCAGCCCCCAAGCGGGAGGCGCCAATGAGCAGTTCTTC. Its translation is CASSPQAGGANEQFF.

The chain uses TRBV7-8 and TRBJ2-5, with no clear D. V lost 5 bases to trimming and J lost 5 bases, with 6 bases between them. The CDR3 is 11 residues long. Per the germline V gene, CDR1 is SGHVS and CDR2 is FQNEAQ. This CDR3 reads CASSALETQYF. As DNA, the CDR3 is TGTGCCAGCAGCGCTCTGGAGACCCAGTACTTC.

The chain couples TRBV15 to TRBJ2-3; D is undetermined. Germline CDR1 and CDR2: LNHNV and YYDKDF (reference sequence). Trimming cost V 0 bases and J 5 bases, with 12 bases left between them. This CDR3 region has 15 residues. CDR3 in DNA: TGTGCCACCAGCAGAGAGAGAGTCGTCGGAGATACGCAGTATTTT. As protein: CATSRERVVGDTQYF.

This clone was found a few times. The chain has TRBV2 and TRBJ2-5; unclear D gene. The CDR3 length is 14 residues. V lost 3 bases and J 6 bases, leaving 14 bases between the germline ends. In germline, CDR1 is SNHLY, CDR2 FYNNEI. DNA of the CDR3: TGTGCCAGCAGTGAGGAGTCCGGGCAAAAGACCCAGTACTTC. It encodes CASSEESGQKTQYF.

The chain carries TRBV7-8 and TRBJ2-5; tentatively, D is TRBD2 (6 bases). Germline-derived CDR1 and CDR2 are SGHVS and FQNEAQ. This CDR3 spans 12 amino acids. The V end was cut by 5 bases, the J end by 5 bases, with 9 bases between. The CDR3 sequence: CASSKGLETQYF. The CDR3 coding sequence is TGTGCCAGCAGCAAGGGACTTGAGACCCAGTACTTC.

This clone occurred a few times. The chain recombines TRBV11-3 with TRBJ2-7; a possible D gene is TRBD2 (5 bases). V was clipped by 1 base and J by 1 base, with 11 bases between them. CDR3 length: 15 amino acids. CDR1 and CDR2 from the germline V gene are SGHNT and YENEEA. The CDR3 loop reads CASSLAASGSYEQYF. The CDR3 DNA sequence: TGTGCCAGCAGCTTAGCGGCGTCGGGGTCCTACGAGCAGTACTTC. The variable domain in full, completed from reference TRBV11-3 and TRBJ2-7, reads EAGVVQSPRYKIIEKKQPVAFWCNPISGHNTLYWYLQNLGQGPELLIRYENEEAVDDSQLPKDRFSAERLKGVDSTLKIQPAELGDSAVYLCASSLAASGSYEQYFGPGTRLTVT.

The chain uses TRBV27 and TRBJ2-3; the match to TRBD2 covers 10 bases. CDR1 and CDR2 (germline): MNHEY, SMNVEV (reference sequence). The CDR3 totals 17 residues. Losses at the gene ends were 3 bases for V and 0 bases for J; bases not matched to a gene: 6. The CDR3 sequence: CASSFKSSGGSTDTQYF. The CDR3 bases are TGTGCCAGCAGTTTCAAATCTAGCGGGGGAAGCACAGATACGCAGTATTTT.